The source of this T cell receptor beta chain is a study of technical replicates of blood from a handful of donors. Clones were sequenced by immunoSEQ multiplex PCR, and TCRdb holds only the in-frame ones, with some missing. This table has about 80,000 clones, approximately 98% appearing once. This TCR derives from a human donor in good health. The sample consisted of T cells isolated from PBMCs.

The DNA for the CDR3 is TGTGCCTGGGACAAGACGGCCGATGAAAAACTGTTTTTT. This gives the protein CAWDKTADEKLFF. The chain couples TRBV30 to TRBJ1-4; D remains ambiguous. CDR3 length equals 13 residues. V dropped 5 bases and J dropped 6 bases, with 13 bases sitting between them. CDR1 and CDR2 from the germline V gene are GTSNPN and SVGIG (reference sequence).